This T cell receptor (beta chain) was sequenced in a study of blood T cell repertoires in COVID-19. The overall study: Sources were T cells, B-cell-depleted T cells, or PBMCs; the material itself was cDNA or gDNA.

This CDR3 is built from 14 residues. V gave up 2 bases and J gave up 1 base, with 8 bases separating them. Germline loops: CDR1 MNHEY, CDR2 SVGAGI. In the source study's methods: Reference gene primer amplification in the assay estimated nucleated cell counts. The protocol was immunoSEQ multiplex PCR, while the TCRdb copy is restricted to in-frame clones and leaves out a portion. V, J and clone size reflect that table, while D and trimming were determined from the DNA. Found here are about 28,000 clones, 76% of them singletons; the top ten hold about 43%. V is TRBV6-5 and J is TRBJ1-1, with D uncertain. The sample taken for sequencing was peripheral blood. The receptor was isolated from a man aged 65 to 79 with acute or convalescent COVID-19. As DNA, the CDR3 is TGTGCCAGCAGTTACACCGCCGGGAACACTGAAGCTTTCTTT. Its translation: CASSYTAGNTEAFF.